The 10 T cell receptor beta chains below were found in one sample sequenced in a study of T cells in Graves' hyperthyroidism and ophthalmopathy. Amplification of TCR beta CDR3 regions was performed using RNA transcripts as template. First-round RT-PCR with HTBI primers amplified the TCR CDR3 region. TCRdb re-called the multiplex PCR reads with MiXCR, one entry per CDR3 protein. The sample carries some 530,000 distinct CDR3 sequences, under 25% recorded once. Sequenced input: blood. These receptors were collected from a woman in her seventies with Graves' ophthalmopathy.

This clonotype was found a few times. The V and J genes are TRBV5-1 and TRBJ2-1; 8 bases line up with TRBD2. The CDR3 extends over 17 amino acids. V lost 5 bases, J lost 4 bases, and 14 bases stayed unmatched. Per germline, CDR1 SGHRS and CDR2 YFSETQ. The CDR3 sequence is CASREASGRGIYNEQFF. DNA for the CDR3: TGCGCCAGCAGAGAGGCTAGCGGGCGAGGAATTTACAATGAGCAGTTCTTC.

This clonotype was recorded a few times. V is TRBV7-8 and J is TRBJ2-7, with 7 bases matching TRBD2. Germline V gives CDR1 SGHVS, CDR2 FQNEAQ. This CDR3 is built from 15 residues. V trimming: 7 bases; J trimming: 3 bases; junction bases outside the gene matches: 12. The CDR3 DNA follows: TGTGCCAGCACATCGTCTAGCGGAGAATTCTACGAGCAGTACTTC. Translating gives CASTSSSGEFYEQYF.

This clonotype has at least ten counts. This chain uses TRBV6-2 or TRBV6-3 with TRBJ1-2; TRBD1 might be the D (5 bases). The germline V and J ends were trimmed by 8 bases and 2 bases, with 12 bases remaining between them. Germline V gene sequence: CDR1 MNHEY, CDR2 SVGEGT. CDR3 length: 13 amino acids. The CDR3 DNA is TGTGCCAGCCTCGACAGCCGAAACTATGGCTACACCTTC. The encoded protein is CASLDSRNYGYTF.

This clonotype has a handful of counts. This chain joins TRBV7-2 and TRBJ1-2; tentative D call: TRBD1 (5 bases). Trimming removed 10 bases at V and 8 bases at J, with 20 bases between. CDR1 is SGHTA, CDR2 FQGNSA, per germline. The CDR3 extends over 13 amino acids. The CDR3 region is CATAVGASGGYTF. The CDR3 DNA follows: TGTGCCACCGCGGTTGGGGCTTCGGGCGGCTACACCTTC.

Here the CDR3 reads CASSQEIGGGGYGYTF. The CDR3, as DNA: TGTGCCAGCAGCCAAGAAATTGGGGGGGGCGGCTATGGCTACACCTTC. The rearrangement links TRBV3-1 to TRBJ1-2; a possible D gene is TRBD1 (6 bases). V lost 0 bases, J lost 4 bases, and 15 bases lay in between. There are 16 residues in the CDR3. Germline V CDR1 and CDR2: LGHDT, YNNKEL (reference sequence).

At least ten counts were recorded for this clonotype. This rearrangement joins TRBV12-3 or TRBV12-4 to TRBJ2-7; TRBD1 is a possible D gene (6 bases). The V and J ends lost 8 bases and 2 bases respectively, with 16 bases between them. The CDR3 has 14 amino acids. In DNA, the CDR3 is TGTGCCAGCTCTATCACAGGGATCCCCTACGAGCAGTACTTC. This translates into CASSITGIPYEQYF.

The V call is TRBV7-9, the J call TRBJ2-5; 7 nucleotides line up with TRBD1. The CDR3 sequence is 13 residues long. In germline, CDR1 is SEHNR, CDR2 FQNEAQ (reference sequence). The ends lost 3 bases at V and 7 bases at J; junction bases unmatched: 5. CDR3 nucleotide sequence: TGTGCCAGCAGCTTTGAGGGGGCGGGGACCCAGTACTTC. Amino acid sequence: CASSFEGAGTQYF.

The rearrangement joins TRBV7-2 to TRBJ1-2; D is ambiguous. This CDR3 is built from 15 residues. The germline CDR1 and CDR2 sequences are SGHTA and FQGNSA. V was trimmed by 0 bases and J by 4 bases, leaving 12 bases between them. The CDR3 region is CASSLARERSYGYTF. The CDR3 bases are TGTGCCAGCAGCTTAGCGAGGGAGAGGAGCTATGGCTACACCTTC.

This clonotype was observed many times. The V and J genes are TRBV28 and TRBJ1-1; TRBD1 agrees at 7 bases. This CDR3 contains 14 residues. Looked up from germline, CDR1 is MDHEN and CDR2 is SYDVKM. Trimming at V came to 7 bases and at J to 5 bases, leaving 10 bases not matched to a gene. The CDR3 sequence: CASIRQGAWTEAFF. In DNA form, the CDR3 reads TGTGCCAGCATTCGACAGGGTGCGTGGACTGAAGCTTTCTTT.

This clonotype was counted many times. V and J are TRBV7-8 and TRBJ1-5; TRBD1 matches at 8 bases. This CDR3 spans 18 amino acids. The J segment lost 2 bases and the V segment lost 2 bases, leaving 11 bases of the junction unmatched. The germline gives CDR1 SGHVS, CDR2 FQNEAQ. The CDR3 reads CASSLMAQGVVGNQPQHF. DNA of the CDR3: TGTGCCAGCAGCTTAATGGCACAGGGGGTAGTTGGCAATCAGCCCCAGCATTTT.